This TCR beta chain was observed in a study of blood T cell repertoires in COVID-19 (dated by TCRdb to the early 2020s). Describing the broader study: The collaborator samples originated in the United States, Italy and Spain and spanned the acute and convalescent phases of COVID-19. HLA class I and class II types, where available, came from metadata supplied by the sample provider rather than from assay-based typing. A freely available public database, intended as a resource for researchers studying the immune response to SARS-CoV-2, is where the repertoires were released. Deeply sampled blood TCRbeta repertoires from subjects exposed to, actively infected with, or recovered from COVID-19 were included in the dataset. Samples came from the ongoing ImmuneRACE study (first 160 participants) plus 1,254 subjects from 6 global collaborators. The prospective study material was composed of cDNA or gDNA derived from T cells, B-cell-depleted T cells, or PBMCs. The sample metadata nearly always contained a de-identified subject ID, COVID-19 status, age in years and sex. The full study reports these points: How much clinical and demographic metadata was included differed by source and by participant, and the metadata was provided uncurated.

TCRbeta CDR3 regions were amplified from genomic DNA using the immunoSEQ Assay, a bias-controlled multiplex PCR. In the paper's pipeline: Within the assay, amplification of reference gene primers was used to estimate how many nucleated cells each sample contained. To quantify the absolute abundance of each unique TCRbeta CDR3 rearrangement, sequence reads were collapsed and filtered. For each sample, productive Simpson clonality was calculated as the square root of Simpson's diversity index over productive rearrangements. Drawn from immuneACCESS, this table holds only the in-frame rearrangements with V and J called that TCRdb kept. Clones are partly lost; checked studies trace under half to an unresolved V gene and leave the rest unexplained. That table is the source of V, J and clone size, and D and trimming were worked out from the DNA. This sample has roughly 66,000 clones in its table, and about 91% of those were observed once. The ten most abundant clones make up about 12% of the sample.

Turning to this clone: This receptor's antigen is unknown. Base qualities are not provided; no much larger clone lies one nucleotide away.

The collaborating institutions used their own protocols to collect whole blood in K2EDTA tubes. Collaborator samples were shipped for TCRbeta analysis as frozen whole blood, isolated PBMCs, or DNA extracted from either sample type. The sample comprised peripheral blood. This sequence was found in a human donor with active COVID-19. The donor label of this sample is uncertain.

The CDR3 is CASRFLVNTGELFF. The nucleotide sequence is given as TGTGCCAGTAGATTCCTAGTTAACACCGGGGAGCTGTTTTTT. This sequence uses TRBV19 and TRBJ2-2; a confident D gene designation cannot be given. V loses 6 bases, J loses 2 bases, and the germline ends lie 10 bases apart. CDR3 length: 14 amino acids, cysteine to phenylalanine. The kept DNA is CDR3 alone, 42 bases in frame from the first base. For CDR1 and CDR2, the germline V gene (reference sequence) lists LNHDA and SQIVND.